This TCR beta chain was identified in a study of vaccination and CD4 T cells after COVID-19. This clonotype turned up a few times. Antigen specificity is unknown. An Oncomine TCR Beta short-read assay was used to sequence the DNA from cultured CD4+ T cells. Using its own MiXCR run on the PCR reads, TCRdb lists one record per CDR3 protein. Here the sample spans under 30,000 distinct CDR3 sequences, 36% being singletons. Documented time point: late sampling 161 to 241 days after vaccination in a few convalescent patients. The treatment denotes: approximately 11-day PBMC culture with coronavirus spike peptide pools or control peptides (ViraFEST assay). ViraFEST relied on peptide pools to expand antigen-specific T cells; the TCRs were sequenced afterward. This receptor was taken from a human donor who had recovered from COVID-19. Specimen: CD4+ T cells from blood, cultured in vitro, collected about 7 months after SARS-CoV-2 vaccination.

For the CDR3, the DNA is TGTGCCAGCAGTTACGGGGGGCGAGACACTGAAGCTTTCTTT. Translating it yields CASSYGGRDTEAFF. V is TRBV6-5 and J is TRBJ1-1; TRBD1 might be the D (6 bases). This CDR3 spans 14 amino acids. Looked up from germline, CDR1 is MNHEY and CDR2 is SVGAGI. V lost 2 bases and J lost 3, with 10 bases in between.